This TCR beta chain emerged from a study of identical twins. Study results and caveats: Zero-insertion findings could be partly confounded by invariant cells (MAIT and iNKT cells). Surplus twin overlap in beta out-of-frame sequences was less pronounced.

TCRdb re-called the 5' RACE reads with MiXCR, one entry per CDR3 protein. Found here are hundreds of thousands of distinct CDR3 sequences, 15% to 20% of them singletons; the top ten hold 13%. Points on this clonotype: Its antigen is unknown.

J was trimmed by 7 bases and V by 3 bases; bases with no gene match: 12. The CDR3 is 16 residues long. These data also formed part of another study, on T cells expressing NK-cell markers.

The chain combines TRBV12-3 or TRBV12-4 with TRBJ2-3, with 8 bases lining up with TRBD2. The sequence was obtained from a young woman in good health. The sequenced sample was PBMCs. The CDR3 spells CASSFGVAGGPNTQYF. CDR3 nucleotides: TGTGCCAGCAGTTTCGGAGTGGCGGGGGGCCCTAATACGCAGTATTTT.